This record looks at one T cell receptor (beta chain) sequence and its context. The study drew donors from healthy Caucasian individuals in Russia aged about 6 to 90. The CDR3 covers 16 residues. Per germline, CDR1 SGHRS and CDR2 YFSETQ. V was clipped by 0 bases and J by 6 bases, with 16 bases between them. Combining a sample-barcoded 5' primer with a J-beta primer mix, a second PCR ran for roughly 6 to 12 cycles. One entry per CDR3 protein results from TCRdb running MiXCR on the 5' RACE reads. Of more than 1,400,000 distinct CDR3 sequences listed, about 40% are singletons. The sample originates from a study of blood T cells in healthy people across ages.

The source of this sequence is a woman aged 18-29 years in good health. Input material: blood. This rearrangement joins TRBV5-1 to TRBJ2-1; unclear D gene. The CDR3 spells CASSLATSGLSNEQFF. The CDR3 nucleotides are TGCGCCAGCAGCTTGGCTACATCCGGGCTCAGCAATGAGCAGTTCTTC.